A single sample gave rise to the 26 T cell receptor beta chains below, sequenced in a study of T cell responses to AZD1222 COVID-19 vaccine. The data were produced by immunoSEQ multiplex PCR, yet TCRdb's version contains in-frame clones alone and is incomplete. Of almost 95,000 clones listed, around 85% are singletons. This sample comprised peripheral blood, obtained 28 days after the second AZD1222 dose. The source is an adult who received the AZD1222 COVID-19 vaccine.

This sequence joins TRBV11-1 and TRBJ2-3; 9 bases are a match to TRBD2. Per the germline V gene, CDR1 is SGHAT and CDR2 is FQDESV (reference sequence). J was trimmed by 9 bases and V by 5 bases; bases with no gene match: 15. CDR3 size: 16 residues. For the CDR3, the DNA is TGTGCCAGCAGCCCGGCGGGGGGGGCGGGAGTAAGCACGCAGTATTTT. This encodes CASSPAGGAGVSTQYF.

The V call is TRBV5-1, the J call TRBJ2-3; TRBD1 matches at 7 bases. Per germline, CDR1 SGHRS and CDR2 YFSETQ. The CDR3 contains 14 residues. J was trimmed by 1 base and V by 6 bases; bases with no gene match: 5. The CDR3 sequence is CASTPGQRTDTQYF. The CDR3 DNA is TGCGCCAGCACCCCGGGACAGCGCACAGATACGCAGTATTTT.

The chain couples TRBV7-8 to TRBJ2-2, with a possible D match to TRBD1 (5 bases). V dropped 1 base and J dropped 0 bases, with 15 bases sitting between them. This CDR3 region has 18 residues. Germline values: CDR1 SGHVS, CDR2 FQNEAQ. Here the CDR3 reads CASSLVGRDSSNTGELFF. CDR3 DNA: TGTGCCAGCAGCTTAGTCGGGCGCGACAGCTCGAACACCGGGGAGCTGTTTTTT.

This clone occurred many times. The CDR3 reads CASSLGRDNQPQHF. CDR3 coding DNA: TGTGCCAGCAGCCTGGGGAGGGACAATCAGCCCCAGCATTTT. The chain links TRBV2 to TRBJ1-5; D is unresolved. CDR1 and CDR2 (germline): SNHLY, FYNNEI. V lost 6 bases and J 3 bases, leaving 12 bases between the germline ends. The CDR3 is made up of 14 amino acids.

This chain uses TRBV27 with TRBJ2-3; D call uncertain. CDR3 length equals 14 residues. The germline V gene encodes CDR1 MNHEY and CDR2 SMNVEV (reference sequence). V lost 2 bases and J lost 4, with 10 bases in between. CDR3 residues: CASSLGSVADTQYF. CDR3 in DNA: TGTGCCAGCAGTTTAGGGTCGGTGGCAGATACGCAGTATTTT.

On this clone itself: Additional DNA sequences in this sample encode the identical CDR3. The chain uses TRBV24-1 and TRBJ2-7; no clear D. This CDR3 is built from 13 residues. Trimming cost V 4 bases and J 1 base, with 7 bases left between them. Germline CDR1 and CDR2: KGHDR and SFDVKD. This CDR3 is CATSDPLSYEQYF. For the CDR3, the DNA is TGTGCCACCAGTGACCCCCTTTCCTACGAGCAGTACTTC.

The rearrangement joins TRBV3-1 (or the pseudogene TRBV3-2) to TRBJ2-3; no clear D gene. Trimming removed 4 bases at V and 2 bases at J, with 10 bases between. The CDR3 contains 14 residues. Per germline, CDR1 LGHDT and CDR2 YNNKEL (reference sequence). The CDR3 DNA is TGTGCCAGCAGCCTCCACTCGTACACAGATACGCAGTATTTT. This translates into CASSLHSYTDTQYF.

This rearrangement joins TRBV9 to TRBJ1-1; 7 bases map to TRBD1. The CDR3 runs 15 residues. Germline trimming cut 0 bases from V and 4 bases from J; bases unmatched to any gene: 6. Per the germline V gene, CDR1 is SGDLS and CDR2 is YYNGEE. CDR3 amino acids: CASSVASTGATEAFF. The CDR3 nucleotides are TGTGCCAGCAGCGTAGCCAGCACAGGGGCCACTGAAGCTTTCTTT.

A few counts support this clone. This chain uses TRBV5-6 with TRBJ2-7, with D perhaps given as TRBD1 or TRBD2 (5 bases each). V lost 3 bases and J lost 3, with 10 bases in between. The germline CDR1 and CDR2 sequences are SGHDT and YYEEEE. This CDR3 spans 13 amino acids. The CDR3 here is CASSSGPSYEQYF. DNA of the CDR3: TGTGCCAGCAGCTCGGGACCCAGCTACGAGCAGTACTTC.

This chain links TRBV18 with TRBJ1-5; unclear D gene. Germline CDR1 reads KGHSH; CDR2 reads LQKENI. V was trimmed by 1 base and J by 3 bases, leaving 7 bases between them. The CDR3 has 14 residues. CDR3 bases: TGTGCCAGCTCACCACAGGGATACAATCAGCCCCAGCATTTT. Residues: CASSPQGYNQPQHF.

The genes are TRBV28 and TRBJ1-4; unclear D gene. V shed 5 bases and J shed 8 bases, with 9 bases lying between them. Germline lookup yields CDR1 MDHEN and CDR2 SYDVKM. The CDR3 consists of 12 residues. The CDR3 reads CASSPVEEKLFF. CDR3 in DNA: TGTGCCAGCAGTCCTGTAGAGGAAAAACTGTTTTTT.

The V and J genes are TRBV7-9 and TRBJ1-6; 7 positions match TRBD1. Germline loops: CDR1 SEHNR, CDR2 FQNEAQ (reference sequence). The length of the CDR3 is 14 residues. Trimming at V came to 4 bases and at J to 9 bases, leaving 6 bases not matched to a gene. CDR3 nucleotides: TGTGCCAGCAGCTCGGGACAGACGGGTTCACCCCTCCACTTT. Translation gives CASSSGQTGSPLHF.

The chain links TRBV20-1 to TRBJ1-1; D is ambiguous. This CDR3 has 10 residues. The V and J ends lost 6 bases and 7 bases respectively, with 9 bases between them. Germline V gene sequence: CDR1 DFQATT, CDR2 SNEGSKA (reference sequence). CDR3 in DNA: TGCAGTGCCGTCTTGGGTGAAGCTTTCTTT. It yields the protein CSAVLGEAFF.

The V call is TRBV7-2, the J call TRBJ1-5, with D unclear. The germline CDR1 and CDR2 sequences are SGHTA and FQGNSA. The CDR3 totals 15 residues. The ends were cut back, 0 bases at V and 7 bases at J, with 13 bases in the middle. The CDR3 loop reads CASSLASGVSQPQHF. As DNA, the CDR3 is TGTGCCAGCAGCTTAGCGTCGGGAGTCAGCCAGCCCCAGCATTTT.

The chain links TRBV2 to TRBJ2-7, with 10 bases matching TRBD2. The CDR3 has 14 amino acids. Germline V CDR1 and CDR2: SNHLY, FYNNEI. Trimming at V came to 1 base and at J to 6 bases, leaving 3 bases not matched to a gene. CDR3 residues: CASSEEVAGGEQYF. CDR3 nucleotides: TGTGCCAGCAGTGAAGAGGTAGCGGGAGGCGAGCAGTACTTC.

This clone has just one count. CDR3 coding DNA: TGTGCCAGCAGCTTGGGACAGGGAGGAAAGCCCCAGCATTTT. This translates into CASSLGQGGKPQHF. The chain employs TRBV6-6 and TRBJ1-5, with TRBD1 matching 9 bases. Looked up from germline, CDR1 is MNHNY and CDR2 is SVGAGI (reference sequence). The CDR3 consists of 14 residues. V shed 6 bases and J 8 bases; nucleotides not matched to a gene: 8.

V gene TRBV10-3 combines with J gene TRBJ2-2; TRBD2 aligns across 7 bases. Germline CDR1 reads ENHRY; CDR2 reads SYGVKD. The V gene end was trimmed by 6 bases and the J gene end by 5 bases; junction bases not matched to a gene: 12. The CDR3 is 16 residues long. The DNA for the CDR3 is TGTGCCATCAGGCCGACTAGCTCGGGTAGAACCGGGGAGCTGTTTTTT. This sequence encodes CAIRPTSSGRTGELFF.

The chain links TRBV14 to TRBJ2-7; D is uncertain. The germline V and J ends were trimmed by 8 bases and 3 bases, with 11 bases remaining between them. Germline CDR1 and CDR2: SGHDN and FVKESK. CDR3 length: 12 residues. CDR3 residues: CASGPGSYEQYF. The CDR3 DNA follows: TGTGCCAGCGGCCCCGGCAGCTACGAGCAGTACTTC.

V usage is TRBV2 and J usage is TRBJ2-5; 12 bases agree with TRBD2. CDR3 length: 15 residues. The V and J ends lost 7 bases and 4 bases, in that order; junction bases with no gene match: 7. Looked up from germline, CDR1 is SNHLY and CDR2 is FYNNEI. The CDR3 reads CASIASGGAGETQYF. The CDR3 DNA follows: TGTGCCAGCATAGCTAGCGGGGGGGCGGGAGAGACCCAGTACTTC.

The V and J genes are TRBV28 and TRBJ2-2; the D gene is possibly TRBD2 (6 bases). The CDR3 spans 16 residues. CDR1 is MDHEN and CDR2 is SYDVKM in the germline V gene. V was pared by 6 bases and J by 0 bases, with 14 bases between. For the CDR3, the DNA is TGTGCCAGCAGCCTTGTCGGGGGAGCGAACACCGGGGAGCTGTTTTTT. Protein product: CASSLVGGANTGELFF.

This rearrangement joins TRBV5-1 to TRBJ1-4, with a weak D call TRBD1 (6 bases). V was pared by 0 bases and J by 4 bases, with 10 bases between. Germline V gene lookup returns CDR1 SGHRS and CDR2 YFSETQ. This CDR3 contains 15 residues. The CDR3 region has the DNA TGCGCCAGCAGCTTGGGGACAGACTATAATGAAAAACTGTTTTTT. This encodes CASSLGTDYNEKLFF.

The chain links TRBV11-3 to TRBJ2-7, with D unclear. The length of the CDR3 is 13 residues. Trimming cost V 5 bases and J 3 bases, with 11 bases left between them. CDR1 is SGHNT and CDR2 is YENEEA in the germline V gene. The CDR3 bases are TGTGCCAGCAGCCCCTCGAGTGGCTACGAGCAGTACTTC. This translates into CASSPSSGYEQYF.

The rearrangement links TRBV25-1 to TRBJ2-5; a weak D match, TRBD1 (5 bases). Germline V CDR1 and CDR2: MGHDK, SYGVNS. Trimming removed 4 bases at V and 1 base at J, with 10 bases between. This CDR3 region has 14 residues. CDR3 residues: CASSGYRSQETQYF. CDR3 DNA: TGTGCCAGCAGTGGATACAGGTCCCAAGAGACCCAGTACTTC.

This chain joins TRBV29-1 and TRBJ2-3; TRBD2 aligns across 7 bases. CDR1 is SQVTM and CDR2 is ANQGSEA in the germline V gene. The CDR3 has 14 amino acids. V dropped 4 bases and J dropped 0; count of bases not matched to a gene: 4. CDR3 region: CSVVSGGSTDTQYF. The CDR3 nucleotides are TGCAGCGTTGTCTCGGGGGGAAGCACAGATACGCAGTATTTT.

V and J are TRBV9 and TRBJ2-3; 7 bases are a match to TRBD1. V lost 0 bases to trimming and J lost 3 bases; unmatched junction nucleotides: 1. There are 14 residues in the CDR3. Germline CDR1 is SGDLS and CDR2 is YYNGEE. This chain's CDR3 is CASSVEGQTDTQYF. The CDR3 bases are TGTGCCAGCAGCGTAGAGGGACAGACAGATACGCAGTATTTT.

On this clone itself: The junction shows a germline mismatch at one end, possibly a read error. The chain uses TRBV7-7 and TRBJ2-5; a weak D match, TRBD1 (5 bases). The CDR3 sequence is 15 residues long. Looked up from germline, CDR1 is SSHAT and CDR2 is FNYEAQ (reference sequence). DNA for the CDR3: TGTGCTAGCAGCTTAGATAACGATAGGGGAGAGACCCAGTACTTC. Encoded protein: CASSLDNDRGETQYF.